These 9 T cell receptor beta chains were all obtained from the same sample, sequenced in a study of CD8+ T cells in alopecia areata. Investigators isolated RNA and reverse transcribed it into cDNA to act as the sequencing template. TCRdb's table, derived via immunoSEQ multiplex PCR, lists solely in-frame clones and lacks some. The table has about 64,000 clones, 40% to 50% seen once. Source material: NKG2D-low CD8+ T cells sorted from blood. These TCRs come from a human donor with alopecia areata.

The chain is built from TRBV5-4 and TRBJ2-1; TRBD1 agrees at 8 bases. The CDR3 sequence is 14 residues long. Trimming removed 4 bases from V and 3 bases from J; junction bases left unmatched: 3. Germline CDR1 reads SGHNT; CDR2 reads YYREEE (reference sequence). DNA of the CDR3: TGTGCCAGCAGCCCCGGACAGGGCTACAATGAGCAGTTCTTC. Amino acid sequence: CASSPGQGYNEQFF.

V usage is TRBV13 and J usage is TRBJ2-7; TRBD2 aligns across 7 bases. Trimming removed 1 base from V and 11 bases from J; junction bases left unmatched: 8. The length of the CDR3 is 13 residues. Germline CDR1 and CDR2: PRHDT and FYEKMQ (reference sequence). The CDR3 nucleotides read TGTGCCAGCAGCTTAGAAGGCGGGGGATCCAAGTACTTC. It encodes CASSLEGGGSKYF. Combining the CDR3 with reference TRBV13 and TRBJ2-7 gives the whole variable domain AAGVIQSPRHLIKEKRETATLKCYPIPRHDTVYWYQQGPGQDPQFLISFYEKMQSDKGSIPDRFSAQQFSDYHSELNMSSLELGDSALYFCASSLEGGGSKYFGPGTRLTVT.

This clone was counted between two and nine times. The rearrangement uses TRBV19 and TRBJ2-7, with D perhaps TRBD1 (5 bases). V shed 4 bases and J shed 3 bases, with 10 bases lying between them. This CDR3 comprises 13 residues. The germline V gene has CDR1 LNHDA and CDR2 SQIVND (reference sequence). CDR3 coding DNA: TGTGCCAGTAGTACGTTTGACAGCTACGAGCAGTACTTC. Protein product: CASSTFDSYEQYF.

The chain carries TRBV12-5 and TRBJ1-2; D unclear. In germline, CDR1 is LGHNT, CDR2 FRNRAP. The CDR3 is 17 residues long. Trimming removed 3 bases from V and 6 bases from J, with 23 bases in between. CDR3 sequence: CASGFTLTEGDRDGYTF. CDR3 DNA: TGTGCTAGTGGTTTTACCCTAACGGAGGGAGATCGGGATGGCTACACCTTC. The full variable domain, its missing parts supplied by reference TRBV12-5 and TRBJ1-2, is DARVTQTPRHKVTEMGQEVTMRCQPILGHNTVFWYRQTMMQGLELLAYFRNRAPLDDSGMPKDRFSAEMPDATLATLKIQPSEPRDSAVYFCASGFTLTEGDRDGYTFGSGTRLTVV.

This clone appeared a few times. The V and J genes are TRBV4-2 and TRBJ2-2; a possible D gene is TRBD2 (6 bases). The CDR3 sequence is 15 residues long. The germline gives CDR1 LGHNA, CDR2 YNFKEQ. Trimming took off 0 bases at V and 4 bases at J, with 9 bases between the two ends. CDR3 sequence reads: CASSQDLGGTGELFF. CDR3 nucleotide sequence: TGTGCCAGCAGCCAAGATCTGGGGGGCACCGGGGAGCTGTTTTTT.

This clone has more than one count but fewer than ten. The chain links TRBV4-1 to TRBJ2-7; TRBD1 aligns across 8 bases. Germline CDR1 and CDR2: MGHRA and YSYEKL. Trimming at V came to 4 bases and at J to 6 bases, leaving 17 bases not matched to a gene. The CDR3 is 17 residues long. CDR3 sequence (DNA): TGCGCCAGCAGCCCTGCCGTACGACAGGGGCCATTGGGCGAGCAGTACTTC. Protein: CASSPAVRQGPLGEQYF.

The DNA of the CDR3 is TGTGCCAGCAGCGTTAGGGACGGCATTAATGAGCAGTTCTTC. Residues: CASSVRDGINEQFF. The chain combines TRBV9 with TRBJ2-1; D could derive from TRBD1 or TRBD2 (5 bases each). The CDR3 is made up of 14 amino acids. The V gene's germline CDR1 is SGDLS and CDR2 YYNGEE. V was trimmed by 2 bases and J by 7 bases, leaving 13 bases between them.

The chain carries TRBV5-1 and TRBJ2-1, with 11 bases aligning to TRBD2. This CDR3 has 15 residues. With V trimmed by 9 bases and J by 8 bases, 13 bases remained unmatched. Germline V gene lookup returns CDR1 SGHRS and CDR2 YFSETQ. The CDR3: CATHPTSGAWDEQFF. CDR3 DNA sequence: TGCGCCACTCATCCGACTAGCGGGGCTTGGGATGAGCAGTTCTTC. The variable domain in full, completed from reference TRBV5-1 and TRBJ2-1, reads KAGVTQTPRYLIKTRGQQVTLSCSPISGHRSVSWYQQTPGQGLQFLFEYFSETQRNKGNFPGRFSGRQFSNSRSEMNVSTLELGDSALYLCATHPTSGAWDEQFFGPGTRLTVL.

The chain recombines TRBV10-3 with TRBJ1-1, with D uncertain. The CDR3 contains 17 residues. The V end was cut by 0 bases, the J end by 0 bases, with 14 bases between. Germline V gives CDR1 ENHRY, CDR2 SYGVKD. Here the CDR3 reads CAISESLSGSLNTEAFF. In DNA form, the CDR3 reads TGTGCCATCAGTGAGTCGCTCTCCGGGTCCTTGAACACTGAAGCTTTCTTT.